This record concerns one T cell receptor (beta chain) sequence. The antigen is undetermined. CDR1 is SGHTA and CDR2 is FQGTGA in the germline V gene. Trimming took off 5 bases at V and 4 bases at J, with 15 bases between the two ends. The CDR3 has 15 residues. DNA at around 200 ng, around 30,000 T cell genomes, went into sorted-subset replicate PCRs. TCRdb's copy holds only in-frame clones and misses some; the assay was immunoSEQ multiplex PCR. Altogether hundreds of thousands of clones are present, about 96% being singletons, with the ten largest covering less than 0.25%. These data belong to a study of shared clonotypes between healthy human individuals. Points from the study as a whole: Naive CD4 clonotypes overlapped across a handful of donors at roughly 5%. A reduction in generation probabilities was seen for non-shared clonotypes relative to those shared by all four donors.

The naive CD8 subset, CD45RO-negative cells positively selected for CCR7, excluded terminally differentiated effector memory CD45RA+ cells. Healthy and HIV-negative, the adult donors had no recent acute infections or vaccinations. The J gene is TRBJ2-1, the V gene TRBV7-3; the D gene is possibly TRBD2 (6 bases). Source material: naive CD8+ T cells sorted from blood. This clonotype originated in a man aged 25 to 40 in good health. The CDR3 reads CASSPTRDSYNEQFF. CDR3 DNA: TGTGCCAGCAGCCCCACACGGGACTCATACAATGAGCAGTTCTTC.